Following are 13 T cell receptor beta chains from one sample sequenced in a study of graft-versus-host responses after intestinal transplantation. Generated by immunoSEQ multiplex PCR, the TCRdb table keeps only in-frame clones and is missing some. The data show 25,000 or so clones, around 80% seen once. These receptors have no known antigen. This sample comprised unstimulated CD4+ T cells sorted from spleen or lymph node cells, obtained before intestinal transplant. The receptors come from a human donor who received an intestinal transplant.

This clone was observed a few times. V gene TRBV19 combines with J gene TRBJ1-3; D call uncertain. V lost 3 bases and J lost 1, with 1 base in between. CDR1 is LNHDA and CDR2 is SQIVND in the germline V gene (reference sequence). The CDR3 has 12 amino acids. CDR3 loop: CASSISGNTIYF. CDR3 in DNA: TGTGCCAGTAGTATTTCTGGAAACACCATATATTTT.

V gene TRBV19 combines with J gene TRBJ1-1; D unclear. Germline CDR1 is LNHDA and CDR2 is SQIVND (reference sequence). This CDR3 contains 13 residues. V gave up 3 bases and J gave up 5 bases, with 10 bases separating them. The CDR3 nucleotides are TGTGCCAGTAGTATCGGGGATTGGACTGAAGCTTTCTTT. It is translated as CASSIGDWTEAFF. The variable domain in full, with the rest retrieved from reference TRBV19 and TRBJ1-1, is DGGITQSPKYLFRKEGQNVTLSCEQNLNHDAMYWYRQDPGQGLRLIYYSQIVNDFQKGDIAEGYSVSREKKESFPLTVTSAQKNPTAFYLCASSIGDWTEAFFGQGTRLTVV.

The CDR3 nucleotides are TGTGCCAGCAGCCCGGCCGGGGGCGGGAGGGCCAGTGCAGATACGCAGTATTTT. Protein product: CASSPAGGGRASADTQYF. This chain uses TRBV5-4 with TRBJ2-3; TRBD2 agrees at 9 bases. After removal of 4 bases from V and 4 bases from J, the junction contained 16 bases not matched to a gene. Per the germline V gene, CDR1 is SGHNT and CDR2 is YYREEE (reference sequence). This CDR3 contains 18 residues. The complete variable domain, with remaining parts taken from reference TRBV5-4 and TRBJ2-3, reads ETGVTQSPTHLIKTRGQQVTLRCSSQSGHNTVSWYQQALGQGPQFIFQYYREEENGRGNFPPRFSGLQFPNYSSELNVNALELDDSALYLCASSPAGGGRASADTQYFGPGTRLTVL.

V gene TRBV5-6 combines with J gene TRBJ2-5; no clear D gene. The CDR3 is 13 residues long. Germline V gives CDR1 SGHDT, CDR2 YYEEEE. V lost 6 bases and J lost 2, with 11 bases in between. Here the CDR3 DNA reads TGTGCCAGCAACAAAATCTTACAAGAGACCCAGTACTTC. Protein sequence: CASNKILQETQYF.

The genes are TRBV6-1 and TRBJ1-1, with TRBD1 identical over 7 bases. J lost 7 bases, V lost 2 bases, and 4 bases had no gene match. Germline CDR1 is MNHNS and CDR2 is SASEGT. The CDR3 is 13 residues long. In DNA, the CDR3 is TGTGCCAGCAGTGAATCGGGACAGAATGAAGCTTTCTTT. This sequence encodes CASSESGQNEAFF.

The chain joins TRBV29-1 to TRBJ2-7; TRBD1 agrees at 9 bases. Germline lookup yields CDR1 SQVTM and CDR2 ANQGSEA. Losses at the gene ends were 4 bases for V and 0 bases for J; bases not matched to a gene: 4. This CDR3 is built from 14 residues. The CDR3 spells CSVGGTGSSYEQYF. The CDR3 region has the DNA TGCAGCGTTGGGGGGACAGGGAGCTCCTACGAGCAGTACTTC.

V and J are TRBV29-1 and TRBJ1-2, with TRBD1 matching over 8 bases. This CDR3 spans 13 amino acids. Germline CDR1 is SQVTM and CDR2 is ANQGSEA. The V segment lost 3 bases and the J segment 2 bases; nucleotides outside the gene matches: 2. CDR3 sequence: CSVDSGGNYGYTF. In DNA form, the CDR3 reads TGCAGCGTTGACTCAGGGGGCAACTATGGCTACACCTTC.

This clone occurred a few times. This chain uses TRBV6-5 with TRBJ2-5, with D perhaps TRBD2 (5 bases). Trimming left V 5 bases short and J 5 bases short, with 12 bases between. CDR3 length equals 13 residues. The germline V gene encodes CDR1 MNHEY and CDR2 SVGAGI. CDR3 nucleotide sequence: TGTGCCAGCAGTGGAGGAGAGTTGGAGACCCAGTACTTC. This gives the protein CASSGGELETQYF.

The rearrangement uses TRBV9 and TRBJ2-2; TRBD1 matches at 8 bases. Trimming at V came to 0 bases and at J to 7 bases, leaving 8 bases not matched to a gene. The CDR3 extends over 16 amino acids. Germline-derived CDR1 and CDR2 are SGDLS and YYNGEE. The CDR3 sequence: CASSVARAGTGGELFF. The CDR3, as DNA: TGTGCCAGCAGCGTAGCGAGGGCCGGGACAGGCGGGGAGCTGTTTTTT. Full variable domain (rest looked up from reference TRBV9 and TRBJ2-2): DSGVTQTPKHLITATGQRVTLRCSPRSGDLSVYWYQQSLDQGLQFLIQYYNGEERAKGNILERFSAQQFPDLHSELNLSSLELGDSALYFCASSVARAGTGGELFFGEGSRLTVL.

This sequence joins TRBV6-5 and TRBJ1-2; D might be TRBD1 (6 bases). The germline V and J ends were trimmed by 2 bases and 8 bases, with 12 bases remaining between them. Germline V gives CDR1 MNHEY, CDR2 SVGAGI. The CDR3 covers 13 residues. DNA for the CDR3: TGTGCCAGCAGTTACGGAGGGGGAGGAGGCTACACCTTC. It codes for CASSYGGGGGYTF.

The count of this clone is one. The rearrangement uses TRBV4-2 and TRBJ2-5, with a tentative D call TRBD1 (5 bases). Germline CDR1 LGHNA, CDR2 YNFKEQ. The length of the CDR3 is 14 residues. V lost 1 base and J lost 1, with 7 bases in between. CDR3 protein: CASSQGGSQETQYF. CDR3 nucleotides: TGTGCCAGCAGCCAAGGGGGCAGCCAAGAGACCCAGTACTTC.

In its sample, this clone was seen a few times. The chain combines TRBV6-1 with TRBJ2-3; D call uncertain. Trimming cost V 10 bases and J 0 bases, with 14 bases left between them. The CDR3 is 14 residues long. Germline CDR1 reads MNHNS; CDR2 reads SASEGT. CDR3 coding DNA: TGTGCCACCCGACGGGCGGCTAGCACAGATACGCAGTATTTT. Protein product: CATRRAASTDTQYF.

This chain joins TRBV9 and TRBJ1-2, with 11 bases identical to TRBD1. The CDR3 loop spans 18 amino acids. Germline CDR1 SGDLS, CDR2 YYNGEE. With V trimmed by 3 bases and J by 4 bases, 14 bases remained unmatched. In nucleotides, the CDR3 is TGTGCCAGCAGCGGAGCCCCCGGACAGGGGGCGGGTGGCTATGGCTACACCTTC. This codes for CASSGAPGQGAGGYGYTF.